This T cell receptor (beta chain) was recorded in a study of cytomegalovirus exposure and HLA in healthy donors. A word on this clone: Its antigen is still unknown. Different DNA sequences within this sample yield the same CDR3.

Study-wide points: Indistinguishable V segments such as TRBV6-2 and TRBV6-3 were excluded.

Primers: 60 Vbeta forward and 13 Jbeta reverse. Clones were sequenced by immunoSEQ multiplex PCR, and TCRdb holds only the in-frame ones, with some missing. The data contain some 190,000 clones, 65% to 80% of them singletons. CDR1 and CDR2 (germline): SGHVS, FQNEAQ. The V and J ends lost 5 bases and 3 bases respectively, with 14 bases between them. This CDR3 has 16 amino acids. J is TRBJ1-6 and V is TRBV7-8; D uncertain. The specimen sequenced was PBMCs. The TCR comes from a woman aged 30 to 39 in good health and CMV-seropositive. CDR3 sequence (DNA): TGTGCCAGCAGCCGGAACAGACGGATCTATAATTCACCCCTCCACTTT. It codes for CASSRNRRIYNSPLHF.